The 13 T cell receptor beta chains reported below all come from one sample, sequenced in a study of cytomegalovirus exposure and HLA in healthy donors (dated by TCRdb to about 2017). Library preparation was by the immunoSEQ multiplex PCR assay. For the multiplex PCR, a mixture combining 60 forward primers for TCR Vbeta segments and 13 reverse primers for TCR Jbeta segments was used. In TCRdb, the immuneACCESS table is reduced to in-frame sequences with V and J assigned. These tables do not hold every clone; where another copy was compared, an unresolved V gene accounts for under half, and the others remain unexplained. For this sample, the table gives over 55,000 clones. The ten largest make up about a sixth of the sample. What was sequenced was PBMCs. These receptors were obtained from a boy between 10 and 17 years old in good health and CMV-seronegative.

CDR3 nucleotide sequence: TGCGCCAGCAGCGGGACAGGGGAGAACACCATATATTTT. Encoded protein: CASSGTGENTIYF. The rearrangement uses TRBV5-1 and TRBJ1-3; 10 bases agree with TRBD1. The germline V gene encodes CDR1 SGHRS and CDR2 YFSETQ. With 4 bases clipped from V and 7 bases from J, the junction kept 2 bases outside the gene matches. This CDR3 spans 13 amino acids.

The genes are TRBV7-2 and TRBJ2-3; unclear D gene. Between the trimmed V and J ends, which lost 3 bases and 4 bases, there was a span of 5 bases. Germline lookup yields CDR1 SGHTA and CDR2 FQGNSA. This CDR3 is 12 amino acids long. Here the CDR3 DNA reads TGTGCCAGCAGCTTCTTAGCAGATACGCAGTATTTT. Protein sequence: CASSFLADTQYF.

A remark on this clone: The sample carries other DNA sequences with the same CDR3. This rearrangement joins TRBV6-5 to TRBJ2-7; D perhaps matches TRBD1 (6 bases). Germline values: CDR1 MNHEY, CDR2 SVGAGI. V lost 3 bases to trimming and J lost 2 bases, with 14 bases between them. The CDR3 runs 15 residues. The DNA for the CDR3 is TGTGCCAGCAGTTATGGGGCCAGGGGTGCCTACGAGCAGTACTTC. Translation gives CASSYGARGAYEQYF.

The V and J genes are TRBV7-3 and TRBJ2-3; 9 bases are a match to TRBD2. The germline gives CDR1 SGHTA, CDR2 FQGTGA. This CDR3 spans 16 amino acids. Losses at the gene ends were 1 base for V and 0 bases for J; bases not matched to a gene: 2. The CDR3 protein is CASSLSLAGSTDTQYF. The CDR3 coding sequence is TGTGCCAGCAGCTTAAGTCTAGCGGGGAGCACAGATACGCAGTATTTT.

This chain links TRBV9 with TRBJ1-6, with 8 bases matching TRBD1. This CDR3 contains 14 residues. V lost 4 bases and J lost 9; bases outside the gene matches: 6. Germline V lookup: CDR1 SGDLS, CDR2 YYNGEE. The CDR3 DNA reads as TGTGCCAGCAGCTCGACAGGGGCAGGTTCACCCCTCCACTTT. Translation: CASSSTGAGSPLHF.

The V gene is TRBV18, the J gene TRBJ2-1, with 9 bases identical to TRBD1. The trim removed 1 base at V and 8 bases at J, leaving 12 bases unmatched. In germline, CDR1 is KGHSH, CDR2 LQKENI. The CDR3 is made up of 17 amino acids. CDR3 sequence: CASSPLESGTGFDEQFF. CDR3 coding DNA: TGTGCCAGCTCACCACTCGAATCCGGGACAGGGTTCGATGAGCAGTTCTTC.

This chain joins TRBV30 and TRBJ1-1; D not certain. Germline values: CDR1 GTSNPN, CDR2 SVGIG (reference sequence). Trimming took off 1 base at V and 5 bases at J, with 17 bases between the two ends. The CDR3 consists of 15 residues. The DNA for the CDR3 is TGTGCCTGGAGTGGACCGGGAATCCGGGGAACTGAAGCTTTCTTT. The encoded protein is CAWSGPGIRGTEAFF.

The rearrangement uses TRBV15 and TRBJ1-1, with D hard to call. Between the trimmed V and J ends, which lost 3 bases and 1 base, there was a span of 12 bases. The CDR3 runs 15 residues. Per germline, CDR1 LNHNV and CDR2 YYDKDF (reference sequence). The CDR3 nucleotides read TGTGCCACCAGCAGCGTGGACTTCCCGAACACTGAAGCTTTCTTT. This sequence encodes CATSSVDFPNTEAFF.

The gene calls are TRBV5-1 and TRBJ2-1, with D possibly TRBD1 on 5 matching bases. There are 15 residues in the CDR3. CDR1 SGHRS and CDR2 YFSETQ come from the germline V gene. Deletions cut 0 bases from V and 7 bases from J, with 14 bases between. DNA of the CDR3: TGCGCCAGCAGCTTGGCCGTGGGCAGGGCGAATGAGCAGTTCTTC. The encoded protein is CASSLAVGRANEQFF.

The CDR3 DNA follows: TGTGCCAGCAGACTGGAAGGAGTTGAGACCTACGAGCAGTACTTC. Translating it yields CASRLEGVETYEQYF. The chain carries TRBV7-9 and TRBJ2-7; no reliable D call. The length of the CDR3 is 15 residues. Trimming removed 6 bases at V and 2 bases at J, with 17 bases between. CDR1 SEHNR and CDR2 FQNEAQ come from the germline V gene (reference sequence). The full variable domain, with the rest looked up from reference TRBV7-9 and TRBJ2-7, is DTGVSQNPRHKITKRGQNVTFRCDPISEHNRLYWYRQTLGQGPEFLTYFQNEAQLEKSRLLSDRFSAERPKGSFSTLEIQRTEQGDSAMYLCASRLEGVETYEQYFGPGTRLTVT.

This chain connects TRBV19 to TRBJ1-1; TRBD1 might be the D (5 bases). V lost 3 bases and J 0 bases, leaving 20 bases between the germline ends. This CDR3 region has 18 residues. CDR1 and CDR2 (germline): LNHDA, SQIVND (reference sequence). The CDR3 region is CASSIGLGPIIMNTEAFF. The DNA of the CDR3 is TGTGCCAGTAGTATCGGCCTGGGGCCGATAATAATGAACACTGAAGCTTTCTTT.

The chain has TRBV30 and TRBJ2-5, with a tentative D call TRBD2 (7 bases). The J call may be mistaken, given a closer DNA end match to TRBJ2-7. CDR1 GTSNPN and CDR2 SVGIG come from the germline V gene (reference sequence). The CDR3 runs to 14 residues. The CDR3 DNA is TGTGCCTGGAGTAGGGGGGGGGTAGGAGGCGAGCAGTACTTC. It translates to CAWSRGGVGGEQYF.

The V gene is TRBV9, the J gene TRBJ2-7, with TRBD2 matching 7 bases. This CDR3 is 15 amino acids long. V lost 4 bases and J lost 1; bases outside the gene matches: 8. The germline V gene has CDR1 SGDLS and CDR2 YYNGEE. The chain's CDR3 is CASSPASGLSYEQYF. The CDR3 nucleotides are TGTGCCAGCAGCCCGGCTAGCGGACTATCCTACGAGCAGTACTTC.